The clone carrying this T cell receptor (beta chain) was found many times. What it recognizes is unknown. This record belongs to a study of T-cell reconstitution after alpha-beta-depleted transplantation in children. General study results and limits: Several hundred expanded graft clones reportedly were the source of alpha-beta T cells about two months after transplant. Surviving recipient T cells and thymic progenitors underlay high day-60 TCRbeta diversity in some patients. At one year after transplant, newly produced T cells mostly accounted for T-cell counts and diversity.

It was with unique molecular identifiers that the TCRbeta library was prepared. From the PCR reads, TCRdb called clonotypes with MiXCR, one entry per CDR3 protein. The table lists hundreds of thousands of distinct CDR3 sequences, about 12% of them singletons. V shed 3 bases and J shed 2 bases, with 11 bases lying between them. CDR3 length: 14 residues. Germline CDR1 reads SEHNR; CDR2 reads FQNEAQ (reference sequence). The sample was PBMCs, taken before TCRalphabeta/CD19-depleted stem cell transplant. The chain couples TRBV7-9 to TRBJ2-7, with unresolved D. The TCR was taken from a girl aged 2-10 years with congenital amegakaryocytic thrombocytopenia, due to receive a stem cell transplant. The CDR3 is CASSFKLRPYEQYF. In DNA, the CDR3 is TGTGCCAGCAGCTTCAAACTTCGTCCCTACGAGCAGTACTTC.